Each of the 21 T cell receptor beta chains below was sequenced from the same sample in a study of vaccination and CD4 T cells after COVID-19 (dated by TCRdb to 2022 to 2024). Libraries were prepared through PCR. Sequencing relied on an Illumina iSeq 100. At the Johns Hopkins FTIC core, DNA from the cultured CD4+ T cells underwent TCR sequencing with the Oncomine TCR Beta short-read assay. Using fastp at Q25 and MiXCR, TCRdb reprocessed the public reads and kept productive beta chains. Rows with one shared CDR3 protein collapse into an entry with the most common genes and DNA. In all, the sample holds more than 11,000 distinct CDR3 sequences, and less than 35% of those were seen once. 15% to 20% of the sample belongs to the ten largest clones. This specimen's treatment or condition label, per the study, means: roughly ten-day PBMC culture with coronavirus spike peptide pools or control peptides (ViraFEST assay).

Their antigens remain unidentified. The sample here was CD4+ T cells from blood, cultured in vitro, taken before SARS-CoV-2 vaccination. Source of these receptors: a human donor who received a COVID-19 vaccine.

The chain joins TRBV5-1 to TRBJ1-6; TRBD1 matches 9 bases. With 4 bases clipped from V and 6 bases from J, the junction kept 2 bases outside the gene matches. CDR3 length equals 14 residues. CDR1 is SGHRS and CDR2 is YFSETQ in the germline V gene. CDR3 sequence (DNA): TGCGCCAGCAGCCGGGACAGGGCTAATTCACCCCTCCACTTT. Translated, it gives CASSRDRANSPLHF.

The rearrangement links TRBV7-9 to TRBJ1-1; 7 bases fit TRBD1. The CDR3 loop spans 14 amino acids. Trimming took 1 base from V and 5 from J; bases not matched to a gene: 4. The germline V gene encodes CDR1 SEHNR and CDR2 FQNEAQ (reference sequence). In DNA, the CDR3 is TGTGCCAGCAGCTTAGGAGGGGGCGATACTGAAGCTTTCTTT. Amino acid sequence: CASSLGGGDTEAFF. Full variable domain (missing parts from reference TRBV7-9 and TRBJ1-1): DTGVSQNPRHKITKRGQNVTFRCDPISEHNRLYWYRQTLGQGPEFLTYFQNEAQLEKSRLLSDRFSAERPKGSFSTLEIQRTEQGDSAMYLCASSLGGGDTEAFFGQGTRLTVV.

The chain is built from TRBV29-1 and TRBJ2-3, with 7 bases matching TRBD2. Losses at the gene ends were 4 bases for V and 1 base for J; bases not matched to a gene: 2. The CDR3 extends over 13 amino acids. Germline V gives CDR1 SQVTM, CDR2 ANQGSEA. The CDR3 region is CSVATSGTDTQYF. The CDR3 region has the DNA TGCAGCGTTGCTACTAGCGGCACAGATACGCAGTATTTT.

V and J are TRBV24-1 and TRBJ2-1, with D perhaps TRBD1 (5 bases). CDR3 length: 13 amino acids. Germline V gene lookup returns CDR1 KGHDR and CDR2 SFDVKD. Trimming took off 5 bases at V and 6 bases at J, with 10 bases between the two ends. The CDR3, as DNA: TGTGCCACCAGTGTGGGGCGGCTCAATGAGCAGTTCTTC. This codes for CATSVGRLNEQFF.

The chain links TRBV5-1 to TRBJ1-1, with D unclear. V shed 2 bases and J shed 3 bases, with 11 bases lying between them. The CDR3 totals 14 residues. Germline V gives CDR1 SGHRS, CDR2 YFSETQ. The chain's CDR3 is CASSFKGEDTEAFF. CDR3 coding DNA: TGCGCCAGCAGCTTCAAGGGCGAGGACACTGAAGCTTTCTTT. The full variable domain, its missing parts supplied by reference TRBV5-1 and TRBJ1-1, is KAGVTQTPRYLIKTRGQQVTLSCSPISGHRSVSWYQQTPGQGLQFLFEYFSETQRNKGNFPGRFSGRQFSNSRSEMNVSTLELGDSALYLCASSFKGEDTEAFFGQGTRLTVV.

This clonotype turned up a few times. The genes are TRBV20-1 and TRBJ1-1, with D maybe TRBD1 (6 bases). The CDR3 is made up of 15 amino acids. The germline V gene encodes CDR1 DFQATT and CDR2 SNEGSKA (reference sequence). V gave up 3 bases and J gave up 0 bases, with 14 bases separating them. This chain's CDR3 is CSARPTGRMNTEAFF. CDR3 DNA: TGCAGTGCTAGGCCTACAGGGCGGATGAACACTGAAGCTTTCTTT.

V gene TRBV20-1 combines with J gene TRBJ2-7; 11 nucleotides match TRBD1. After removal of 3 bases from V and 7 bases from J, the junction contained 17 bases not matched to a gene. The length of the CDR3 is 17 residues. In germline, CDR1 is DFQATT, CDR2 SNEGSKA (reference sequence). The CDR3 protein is CSASGPVKDRGRREQYF. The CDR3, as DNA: TGCAGTGCTAGTGGCCCCGTCAAGGACAGGGGGCGGAGGGAGCAGTACTTC.

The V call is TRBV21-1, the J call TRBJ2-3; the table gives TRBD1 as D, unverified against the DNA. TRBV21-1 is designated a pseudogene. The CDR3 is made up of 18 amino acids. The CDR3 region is CASSKVGNDGGYADTQYF. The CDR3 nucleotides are TGTGCCAGCAGCAAAGTGGGAAATGATGGGGGTTACGCAGATACGCAGTATTTT.

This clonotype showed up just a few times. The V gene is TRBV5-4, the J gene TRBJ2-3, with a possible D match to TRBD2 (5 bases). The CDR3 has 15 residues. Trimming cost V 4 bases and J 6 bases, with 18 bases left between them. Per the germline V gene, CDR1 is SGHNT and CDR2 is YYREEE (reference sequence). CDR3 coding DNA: TGTGCCAGCAGCCAGGACGGAGGTGGTTGGGATACGCAGTATTTT. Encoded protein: CASSQDGGGWDTQYF.

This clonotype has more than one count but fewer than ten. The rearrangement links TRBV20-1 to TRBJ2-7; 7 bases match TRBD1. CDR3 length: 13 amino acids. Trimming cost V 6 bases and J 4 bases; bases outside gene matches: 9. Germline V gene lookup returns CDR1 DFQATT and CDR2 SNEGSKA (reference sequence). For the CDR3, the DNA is TGCAGTGCCAGCGACAGGGTGAGGTACGAGCAGTACTTC. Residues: CSASDRVRYEQYF.

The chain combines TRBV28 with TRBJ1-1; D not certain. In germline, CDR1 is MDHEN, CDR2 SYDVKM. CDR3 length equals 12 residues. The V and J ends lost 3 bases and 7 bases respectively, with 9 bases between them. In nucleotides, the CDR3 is TGTGCCAGCAGTTTTATGTTCGGTGAAGCTTTCTTT. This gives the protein CASSFMFGEAFF.

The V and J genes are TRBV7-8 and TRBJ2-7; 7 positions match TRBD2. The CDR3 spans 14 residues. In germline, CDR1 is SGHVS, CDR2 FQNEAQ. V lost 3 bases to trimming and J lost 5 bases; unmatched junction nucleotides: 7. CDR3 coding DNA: TGTGCCAGCAGCTTTGATTGGGGGGGTAACGAGCAGTACTTC. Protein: CASSFDWGGNEQYF.

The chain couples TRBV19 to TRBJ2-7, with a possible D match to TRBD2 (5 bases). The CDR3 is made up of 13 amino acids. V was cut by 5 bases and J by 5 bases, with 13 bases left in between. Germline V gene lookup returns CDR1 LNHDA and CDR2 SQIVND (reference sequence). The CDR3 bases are TGTGCCAGTAGTCCCCGGACTGGGAACGAGCAGTACTTC. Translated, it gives CASSPRTGNEQYF.

The DNA of the CDR3 is TGTGCCAGCAGCCCCACAGGGACGTTCCGTGATACGCAGTATTTT. Translating gives CASSPTGTFRDTQYF. The chain uses TRBV7-3 and TRBJ2-3; D possibly corresponds to TRBD1 (6 bases). V shed 5 bases and J shed 6 bases, with 18 bases lying between them. The CDR3 runs 15 residues. Germline CDR1 and CDR2: SGHTA and FQGTGA.

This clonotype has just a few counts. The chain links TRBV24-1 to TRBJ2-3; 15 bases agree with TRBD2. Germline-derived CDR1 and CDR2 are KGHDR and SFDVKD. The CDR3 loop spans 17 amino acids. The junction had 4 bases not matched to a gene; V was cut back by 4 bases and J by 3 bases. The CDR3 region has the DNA TGTGCCACCAGTGACTCGGGACTAGCGGGGGGAACAGATACGCAGTATTTT. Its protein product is CATSDSGLAGGTDTQYF.

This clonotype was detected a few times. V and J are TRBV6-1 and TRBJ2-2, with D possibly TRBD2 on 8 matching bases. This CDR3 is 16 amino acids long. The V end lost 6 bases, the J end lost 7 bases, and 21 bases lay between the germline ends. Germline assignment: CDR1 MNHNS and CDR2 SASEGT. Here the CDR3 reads CASRSIAGTEGGELFF. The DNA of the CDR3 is TGTGCCAGCAGGTCTATAGCGGGGACAGAAGGCGGGGAGCTGTTTTTT.

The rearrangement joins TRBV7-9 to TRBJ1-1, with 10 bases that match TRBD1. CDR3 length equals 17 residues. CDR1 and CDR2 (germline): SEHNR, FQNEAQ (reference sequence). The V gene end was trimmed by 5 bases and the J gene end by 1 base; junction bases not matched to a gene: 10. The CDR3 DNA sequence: TGTGCCAGCAGCCTCGACAGGGGGCTGAGGACGAACACTGAAGCTTTCTTT. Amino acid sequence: CASSLDRGLRTNTEAFF. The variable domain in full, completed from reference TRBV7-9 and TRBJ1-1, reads DTGVSQNPRHKITKRGQNVTFRCDPISEHNRLYWYRQTLGQGPEFLTYFQNEAQLEKSRLLSDRFSAERPKGSFSTLEIQRTEQGDSAMYLCASSLDRGLRTNTEAFFGQGTRLTVV.

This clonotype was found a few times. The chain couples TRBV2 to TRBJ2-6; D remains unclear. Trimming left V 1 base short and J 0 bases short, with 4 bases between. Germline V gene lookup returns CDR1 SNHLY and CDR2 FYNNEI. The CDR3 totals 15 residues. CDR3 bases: TGTGCCAGCAGTGAAGGGCCCTCTGGGGCCAACGTCCTGACTTTC. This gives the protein CASSEGPSGANVLTF.

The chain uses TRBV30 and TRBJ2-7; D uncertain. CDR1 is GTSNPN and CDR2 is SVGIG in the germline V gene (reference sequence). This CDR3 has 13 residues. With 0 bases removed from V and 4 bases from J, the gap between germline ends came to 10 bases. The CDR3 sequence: CAWSVPQLYEQYF. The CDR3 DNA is TGTGCCTGGAGTGTACCGCAGTTGTACGAGCAGTACTTC.

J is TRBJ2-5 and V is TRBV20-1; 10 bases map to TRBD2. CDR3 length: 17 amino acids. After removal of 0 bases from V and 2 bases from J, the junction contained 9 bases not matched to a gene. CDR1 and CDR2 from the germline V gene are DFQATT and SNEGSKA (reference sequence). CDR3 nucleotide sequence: TGCAGTGCTAGAGATAGGGGGCTAGCGGGAGCACAAGAGACCCAGTACTTC. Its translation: CSARDRGLAGAQETQYF.

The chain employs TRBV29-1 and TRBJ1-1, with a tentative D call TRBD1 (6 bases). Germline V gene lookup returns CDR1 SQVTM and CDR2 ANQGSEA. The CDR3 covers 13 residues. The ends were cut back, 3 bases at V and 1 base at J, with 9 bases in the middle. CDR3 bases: TGCAGCGTTGACAACAGGGCGAACACTGAAGCTTTCTTT. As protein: CSVDNRANTEAFF.